The T cell receptor beta chain described here comes from a study of blood T cells in healthy people across ages. This clonotype was picked up a small number of times. Relative to the germline gene, one junction end is altered; a read error may explain this. It was with a sample-barcoded 5' primer and a J-beta primer mix that a second PCR of about 7 to 12 cycles was run. Template switching added a 12-random-nucleotide identifier to every cDNA molecule. A single record per CDR3 protein comes from TCRdb applying MiXCR to the 5' RACE reads. The table lists under 1,100,000 distinct CDR3 sequences, under 30% of them singletons. Germline V gene lookup returns CDR1 SSHAT and CDR2 FNYEAQ (reference sequence). This CDR3 is built from 14 residues. The sample was also reused in another study, on T cells of mothers and their children.

This TCR came from a girl aged 2 to 10 in good health. The specimen was blood. The chain employs TRBV7-7 and TRBJ2-5; no definite D call. In DNA, the CDR3 is TGTGCTAGCAGCTTAGGTCATGTTAAAGAGACCCAGTACTTC. Translation gives CASSLGHVKETQYF.